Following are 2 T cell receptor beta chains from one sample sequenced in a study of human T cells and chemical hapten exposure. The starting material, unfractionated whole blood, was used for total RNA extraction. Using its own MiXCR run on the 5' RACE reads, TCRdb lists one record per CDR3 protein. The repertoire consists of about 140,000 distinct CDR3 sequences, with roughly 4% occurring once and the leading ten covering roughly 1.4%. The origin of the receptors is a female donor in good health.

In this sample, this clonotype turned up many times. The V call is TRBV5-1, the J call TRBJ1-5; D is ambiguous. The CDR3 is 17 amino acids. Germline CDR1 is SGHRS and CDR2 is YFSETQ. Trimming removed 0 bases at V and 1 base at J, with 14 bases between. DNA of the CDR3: TGCGCCAGCAGCTTGGCCCAAGGCTTGCCGAGCAATCAGCCCCAGCATTTT. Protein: CASSLAQGLPSNQPQHF.

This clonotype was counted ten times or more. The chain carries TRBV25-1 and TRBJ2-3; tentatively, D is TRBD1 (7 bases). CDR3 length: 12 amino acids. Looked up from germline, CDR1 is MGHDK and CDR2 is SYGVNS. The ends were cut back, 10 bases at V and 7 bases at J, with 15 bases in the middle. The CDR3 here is CATRAGGNTQYF. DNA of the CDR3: TGTGCCACGAGGGCAGGGGGGAATACGCAGTATTTT.